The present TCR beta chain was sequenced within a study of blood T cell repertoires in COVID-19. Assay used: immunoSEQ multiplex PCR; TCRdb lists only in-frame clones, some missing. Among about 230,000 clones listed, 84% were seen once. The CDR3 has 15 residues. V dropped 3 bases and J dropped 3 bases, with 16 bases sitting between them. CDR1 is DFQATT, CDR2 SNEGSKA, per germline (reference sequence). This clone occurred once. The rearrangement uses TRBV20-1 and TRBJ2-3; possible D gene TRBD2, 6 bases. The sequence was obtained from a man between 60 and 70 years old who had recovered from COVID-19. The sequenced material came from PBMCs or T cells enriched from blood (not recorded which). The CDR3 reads CSASRRAGSTDTQYF. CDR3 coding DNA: TGCAGTGCTAGTCGCCGGGCGGGGTCGACAGATACGCAGTATTTT.